The present T cell receptor beta chain was sequenced within a study of Ad26.COV2.S vaccination and SARS-CoV-2 variants. Overall study: Each vaccinee took Ad26.COV2.S intramuscularly, once or twice 56 days apart. Study observations and caveats: Individuals receiving vaccine had higher spike-specific TCR breadth than placebo recipients did.

V was pared by 2 bases and J by 1 base, with 5 bases between. Germline CDR1 reads MNHEY; CDR2 reads SVGEGT. CDR3 length: 13 residues. To note about this clone: Its antigen remains unidentified.

As to treatment: roughly 19 received Ad26.COV2.S at low or high dose, single or two shots; roughly five received placebo; per-sample allocation not given. Samples analyzed were those drawn on day 63 after the first vaccine or placebo injection. TCRdb's copy holds only in-frame clones and misses some; the assay was immunoSEQ multiplex PCR. The table lists about 350,000 clones, 88% of them singletons. The clonotype comes from a person aged 18-60 years who received the Ad26.COV2.S COVID-19 vaccine or a placebo. The source was peripheral blood, collected in a trial of Ad26.COV2.S vaccine versus placebo. The chain joins TRBV6-2 or TRBV6-3 to TRBJ1-1; D uncertain. CDR3 sequence (DNA): TGTGCCAGCAGTTACGCGGAGAACACTGAAGCTTTCTTT. Protein product: CASSYAENTEAFF.